This is a list of T cell receptor beta chains from one sample in a study of beta chain features in type 1 diabetes. Generated by immunoSEQ multiplex PCR, the TCRdb table keeps only in-frame clones and is missing some. The data hold some 22,000 clones, with 60% to 75% observed a single time. The sample consisted of Tregs from blood. The source of these receptors is a middle-aged woman in good health. Each CDR3 is given with its conserved first and last residue. D genes are given only for firm matches. A clone size is listed for some rows: how often the clone was seen (once, few, many), or a class if it is expanded.

D gene | clone size | J gene | V gene | CDR3 DNA | CDR3 protein
. | . | TRBJ2-2 | TRBV7-8 | TGTGCCAGCAGCCCTTCCCGTTCCGTCGGGGAGCTGTTTTTT | CASSPSRSVGELFF
TRBD2 | . | TRBJ2-7 | TRBV5-1 | TGCGCCAGCAGCGGACTAGCGGGACCGGAAAGCGAGCAGTACTTC | CASSGLAGPESEQYF
TRBD2 | few | TRBJ2-7 | TRBV6-6 | TGTGCCAGCACCCCCGCGTCGGGACTAGGTCCCTACGAGCAGTACTTC | CASTPASGLGPYEQYF
. | . | TRBJ1-4 | TRBV5-1 | TGCGCCAGCGCTCTCCGGGAGCCCAATGAAAAACTGTTTTTT | CASALREPNEKLFF
. | . | TRBJ1-6 | TRBV7-2 | TGTGCCAGCAGCTTCCCGAATTCACCCCTCCACTTT | CASSFPNSPLHF
. | . | TRBJ2-1 | TRBV11-2 | TGTGCCAGCAGCAAAAATCCGACAGGTGACAATGAGCAGTTCTTC | CASSKNPTGDNEQFF
. | few | TRBJ1-1 | TRBV7-2 | TGTGCCAGCAGCTTACGGGAGCGCGGAAACACTGAAGCTTTCTTT | CASSLRERGNTEAFF
TRBD2 | . | TRBJ2-1 | TRBV7-2 | TGTGCCAGCAGCTTAGTGGGGACTAACCGCCGTGAGCAGTTCTTC | CASSLVGTNRREQFF
. | . | TRBJ2-7 | TRBV6-6 | TGTGCCAGCAGTTACTCTCTCGAGCAGTACTTC | CASSYSLEQYF
. | few | TRBJ1-2 | TRBV6-5 | TGTGCCAGCAGTTCTTCTTATGGCTACACCTTC | CASSSSYGYTF
TRBD1 | . | TRBJ1-4 | TRBV5-6 | TGTGCCAGCAGCTTGGGCAGGGGGCATGGTTTAACTAATGAAAAACTGTTTTTT | CASSLGRGHGLTNEKLFF
. | . | TRBJ2-3 | TRBV7-2 | TGTGCCAGCAGCTTACAGGCTAGCACAGATACGCAGTATTTT | CASSLQASTDTQYF
TRBD2 | . | TRBJ2-7 | TRBV19 | TGTGCCAGTAGTAACGGACTAGCGGGGGGCCCCTACGAGCAGTACTTC | CASSNGLAGGPYEQYF
. | . | TRBJ2-5 | TRBV29-1 | TGCAGCTATGCAGGGGCTTCAGAGACCCAGTACTTC | CSYAGASETQYF
. | . | TRBJ2-7 | TRBV11-2 | TGTGCCAGCAGCTTAGACAGGGGCTACGAACAGTACTTC | CASSLDRGYEQYF
. | . | TRBJ2-5 | TRBV18 | TGTGCCAGCTCACCAGATCAGGGCTTCCAAGAGACCCAGTACTTC | CASSPDQGFQETQYF
TRBD2 | few | TRBJ2-7 | TRBV19 | TGTGCCAGTAGTACCTGGACTAGCGGGGGAAAGACCGACGAGCAGTACTTC | CASSTWTSGGKTDEQYF
. | . | TRBJ2-7 | TRBV29-1 | TGCAGCGTTGAAAAGGCGGGGACAGAGTCCTACGAGCAGTACTTC | CSVEKAGTESYEQYF
TRBD1 | few | TRBJ1-1 | TRBV6-1 | TGTGCCATCCGGACAGGGTCGAACACTGAAGCTTTCTTT | CAIRTGSNTEAFF
. | . | TRBJ2-7 | TRBV18 | TGTGCCAGCTCACCACAGGGGGGGGCGGACGAGCAGTACTTC | CASSPQGGADEQYF
. | . | TRBJ2-2 | TRBV5-1 | TGCGCCAGCAGATCATCAGTCACCGGGGAGCTGTTTTTT | CASRSSVTGELFF
TRBD1 | . | TRBJ1-1 | TRBV2 | TGTGCCAGCAGTGAAACCAGGGGGCTCGACACTGAAGCTTTCTTT | CASSETRGLDTEAFF
TRBD1 | once | TRBJ2-7 | TRBV19 | TGTGCCAGCCAACAGGACAGGACCTACGAGCAGTACTTC | CASQQDRTYEQYF
. | few | TRBJ2-7 | TRBV19 | TGTGCCAGTAGTTCGGCGTTCCAGGAATACGAGCAGTACTTC | CASSSAFQEYEQYF
. | . | TRBJ2-1 | TRBV5-4 | TGTGCCAGCAGCTTGGAGGGAGCCTACAATGAGCAGTTCTTC | CASSLEGAYNEQFF
. | once | TRBJ1-1 | TRBV13 | TGTGCCAGCAGCTTAGGGTTCTACACTGAAGCTTTCTTT | CASSLGFYTEAFF
TRBD2 | . | TRBJ2-2 | TRBV5-6 | TGTGCCAGCAGCGAAAGACTAGCGGGGATTCCCGGGGAGCTGTTTTTT | CASSERLAGIPGELFF
. | few | TRBJ2-2 | TRBV5-1 | TGCGCCAGCAGCTTACAGGGGAACACCGGGGAGCTGTTTTTT | CASSLQGNTGELFF
TRBD1 | medium-sized | TRBJ1-3 | TRBV18 | TGTGCCAGCTCCCGGGGGGACAGGATCTCTGGAAACACCATATATTTT | CASSRGDRISGNTIYF
TRBD1 | . | TRBJ2-7 | TRBV12-5 | TGTGCTAGTGGCCAGGGACAGGGGCGCTACGAGCAGTACTTC | CASGQGQGRYEQYF
TRBD1 | . | TRBJ2-7 | TRBV7-9 | TGTGCCAGCAGCCTCTCGGGACAGGGGTACAACGAGCAGTACTTC | CASSLSGQGYNEQYF
TRBD1 | . | TRBJ1-2 | TRBV4-1 | TGCGCCAGCAGCCCAGCCAGACAGGGGTATGGCTACACCTTC | CASSPARQGYGYTF
. | . | TRBJ2-3 | TRBV7-2 | TGTGCCAGCAGCTGGAGGCTAGCAGCTGGCACAGATACGCAGTATTTT | CASSWRLAAGTDTQYF
TRBD2 | few | TRBJ2-1 | TRBV2 | TGTGCCAGCAGCAGGCTGGCGGGGGGTTACAATGAGCAGTTCTTC | CASSRLAGGYNEQFF
. | few | TRBJ1-1 | TRBV7-9 | TGTGCCAGCAGCTTAGTGGTGGGGGGTGAAGCTTTCTTT | CASSLVVGGEAFF
TRBD2 | few | TRBJ2-1 | TRBV5-1 | TGCGCCAGCAGCGGGACTAGGGGCGAGCAGTTCTTC | CASSGTRGEQFF